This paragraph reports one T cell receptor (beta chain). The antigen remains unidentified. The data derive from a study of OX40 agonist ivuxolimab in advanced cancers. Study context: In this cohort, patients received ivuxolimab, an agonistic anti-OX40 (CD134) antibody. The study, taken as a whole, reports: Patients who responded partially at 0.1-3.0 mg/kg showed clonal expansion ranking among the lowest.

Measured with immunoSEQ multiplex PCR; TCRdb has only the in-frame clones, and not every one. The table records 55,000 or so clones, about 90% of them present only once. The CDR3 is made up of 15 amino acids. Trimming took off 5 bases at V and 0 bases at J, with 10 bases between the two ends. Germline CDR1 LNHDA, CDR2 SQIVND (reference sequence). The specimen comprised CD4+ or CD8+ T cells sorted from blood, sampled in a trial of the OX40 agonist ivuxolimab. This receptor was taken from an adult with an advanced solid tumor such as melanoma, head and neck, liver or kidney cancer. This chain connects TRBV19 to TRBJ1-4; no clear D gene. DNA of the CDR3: TGTGCCAGTAGTGTGAGAGCTGCAACTAATGAAAAACTGTTTTTT. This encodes CASSVRAATNEKLFF.